A single sample gave rise to the 30 T cell receptor beta chains below, sequenced in a study of T cells in localized non-small cell lung cancer. TCRdb keeps only in-frame clones here, not all; method: immunoSEQ multiplex PCR. Here the sample spans fewer than 90,000 clones, over 60% being singletons. Sample: PBMCs, taken before any cancer treatment. The receptors come from a man aged 35 to 69 with stage II squamous cell lung carcinoma.

The genes are TRBV7-2 and TRBJ2-7, with D possibly called TRBD1 or TRBD2 (6 bases each). Germline CDR1 reads SGHTA; CDR2 reads FQGNSA. Trimming removed 3 bases from V and 4 bases from J, with 10 bases in between. The CDR3 spans 13 residues. Written as DNA, the CDR3 is TGTGCCAGCAGCTTCGGCGGGACATACGAGCAGTACTTC. Its protein product is CASSFGGTYEQYF.

The rearrangement links TRBV9 to TRBJ2-3, with D possibly being TRBD1 (5 bases). Germline CDR1 reads SGDLS; CDR2 reads YYNGEE. V was pared by 0 bases and J by 2 bases, with 7 bases between. The CDR3 consists of 14 residues. As DNA, the CDR3 is TGTGCCAGCAGCGTAGTAGGGGTCACAGATACGCAGTATTTT. Amino acid sequence: CASSVVGVTDTQYF.

This clone has more than one count but fewer than ten. The rearrangement links TRBV6-6 to TRBJ1-1; D is perhaps TRBD1 (5 bases). Trimming took 6 bases from V and 1 from J, leaving 9 bases between them. CDR1 is MNHNY and CDR2 is SVGAGI in the germline V gene (reference sequence). The CDR3 has 13 amino acids. CDR3 DNA sequence: TGTGCCAGCAGACAGGACGGGAACACTGAAGCTTTCTTT. It codes for CASRQDGNTEAFF.

The V call is TRBV11-2, the J call TRBJ2-7, with a tentative D call TRBD2 (7 bases). Germline V gene sequence: CDR1 SGHAT, CDR2 FQNNGV. This CDR3 has 15 residues. The ends were cut back, 7 bases at V and 4 bases at J, with 20 bases in the middle. CDR3 in DNA: TGTGCCAGCACCATGGGGGGGGACATTTTTTACGAGCAGTACTTC. Translation gives CASTMGGDIFYEQYF.

The chain is built from TRBV6-5 and TRBJ1-1, with 7 positions matching TRBD1. Trimming cost V 10 bases and J 3 bases; bases outside gene matches: 14. This CDR3 spans 15 amino acids. CDR1 and CDR2 (germline): MNHEY, SVGAGI. In DNA form, the CDR3 reads TGTGCCATCAGCCCCAGGGGGGCGGTGGACACTGAAGCTTTCTTT. This gives the protein CAISPRGAVDTEAFF.

This clone was observed a handful of times. Sequence at one end of the junction differs from germline and may be a read error. The gene calls are TRBV30 and TRBJ1-2; the D is unclear. The CDR3 contains 12 residues. The germline CDR1 and CDR2 sequences are GTSNPN and SVGIG (reference sequence). The CDR3 loop reads CLGRTHPSGYTF. CDR3 bases: TGCCTAGGTCGGACTCACCCTTCTGGCTACACCTTC.

The rearrangement joins TRBV6-1 to TRBJ2-7; D might be TRBD2 (6 bases). Trimming pared 1 base from V and 1 base from J, leaving 17 bases between. The CDR3 extends over 17 amino acids. CDR1 and CDR2 from the germline V gene are MNHNS and SASEGT. CDR3 DNA: TGTGCCAGCAGTGAAGTAGGAGGGAATATGGGATCCTACGAGCAGTACTTC. Its translation is CASSEVGGNMGSYEQYF.

The chain recombines TRBV28 with TRBJ2-2, with D possibly being TRBD1 (6 bases). Germline CDR1 MDHEN, CDR2 SYDVKM. The CDR3 has 17 residues. V lost 3 bases and J lost 1, with 15 bases in between. The chain's CDR3 is CASSLSSGTRNTGELFF. In nucleotides, the CDR3 is TGTGCCAGCAGTTTGTCTTCCGGGACACGGAACACCGGGGAGCTGTTTTTT.

The chain employs TRBV21-1 and TRBJ1-4; TRBD1 is the table's D call, not checked against the DNA. TRBV21-1 is noted as a pseudogene. This CDR3 is 15 amino acids long. As DNA, the CDR3 is TGTGCCAGCAGCAAAGTTTGCAGGGATCTTGAAAAACTGTTTTTT. As protein: CASSKVCRDLEKLFF.

V and J are TRBV18 and TRBJ1-1; possible D gene TRBD1, 6 bases. CDR3 length equals 13 residues. CDR1 and CDR2 (germline): KGHSH, LQKENI. Trimming took 5 bases from V and 5 from J, leaving 12 bases between them. The CDR3 sequence: CASSVQGETEAFF. DNA of the CDR3: TGTGCCAGCTCAGTACAGGGAGAGACTGAAGCTTTCTTT. The whole variable domain, filled in from reference TRBV18 and TRBJ1-1, reads NAGVMQNPRHLVRRRGQEARLRCSPMKGHSHVYWYRQLPEEGLKFMVYLQKENIIDESGMPKERFSAEFPKEGPSILRIQQVVRGDSAAYFCASSVQGETEAFFGQGTRLTVV.

The CDR3 region has the DNA TGTGCCAGCAGCTTATCGGAGGGAGGCGAGCAGTACTTC. This encodes CASSLSEGGEQYF. The rearrangement links TRBV7-2 to TRBJ2-7; weak D call: TRBD2 (6 bases). The length of the CDR3 is 13 residues. V dropped 2 bases and J dropped 6 bases, with 11 bases sitting between them. From germline, CDR1 is SGHTA and CDR2 FQGNSA.

V is TRBV25-1 and J is TRBJ1-4; D not resolved. CDR3 length equals 15 residues. Germline V gene sequence: CDR1 MGHDK, CDR2 SYGVNS. Trimming cost V 3 bases and J 5 bases, with 13 bases left between them. CDR3 residues: CASSDSGRSNEKLFF. The CDR3 nucleotides read TGTGCCAGCAGTGATTCTGGCAGGAGCAATGAAAAACTGTTTTTT.

V gene TRBV7-9 combines with J gene TRBJ1-3; TRBD1 aligns across 9 bases. This CDR3 region has 14 residues. CDR1 is SEHNR and CDR2 is FQNEAQ in the germline V gene (reference sequence). V lost 10 bases, J lost 2 bases, and 6 bases stayed unmatched. The CDR3 bases are TGTGCCATCCGACAGGGGGGTCCTGGAAACACCATATATTTT. This encodes CAIRQGGPGNTIYF. Complete variable domain (other parts from reference TRBV7-9 and TRBJ1-3): DTGVSQNPRHKITKRGQNVTFRCDPISEHNRLYWYRQTLGQGPEFLTYFQNEAQLEKSRLLSDRFSAERPKGSFSTLEIQRTEQGDSAMYLCAIRQGGPGNTIYFGEGSWLTVV.

The table lists this clone with a count of one. Within the sample, other DNA sequences also encode this same CDR3. This CDR3 is CAWSRGLSYEQYF. The CDR3 DNA reads as TGTGCCTGGAGCAGGGGATTGTCCTACGAGCAGTACTTC. This chain links TRBV30 with TRBJ2-7; a weak D match, TRBD1 (6 bases). Trimming pared 3 bases from V and 1 base from J, leaving 10 bases between. This CDR3 region has 13 residues. Germline assignment: CDR1 GTSNPN and CDR2 SVGIG (reference sequence).

This clone was detected once. This sample also contains other DNA sequences that code for the same CDR3. The CDR3 DNA sequence: TGTGCCAGCAGCCAAGTAGGAGGGGGCACAGATACGCAGTATTTT. Encoded protein: CASSQVGGGTDTQYF. This chain uses TRBV4-2 with TRBJ2-3; TRBD2 might be the D (6 bases). Germline V gene data show CDR1 as LGHNA and CDR2 as YNFKEQ. There are 15 residues in the CDR3. Trimming left V 1 base short and J 1 base short, with 9 bases between.

This clone has only one observation. The chain couples TRBV7-8 to TRBJ2-3; no reliable D call. Germline V gene sequence: CDR1 SGHVS, CDR2 FQNEAQ. Trimming shortened V by 5 bases and J by 1 base, and 10 bases separated the two germline ends. CDR3 length: 14 amino acids. CDR3 region: CASSLLGGTDTQYF. DNA for the CDR3: TGTGCCAGCAGCCTTTTAGGCGGCACAGATACGCAGTATTTT.

The CDR3 spells CAISESGQANTEAFF. The CDR3 region has the DNA TGTGCCATCAGTGAGTCAGGACAGGCGAACACTGAAGCTTTCTTT. The rearrangement uses TRBV10-3 and TRBJ1-1; 7 nucleotides match TRBD1. Germline V gives CDR1 ENHRY, CDR2 SYGVKD. The CDR3 is made up of 15 amino acids. V shed 0 bases and J 1 base; nucleotides not matched to a gene: 2.

The chain joins TRBV25-1 to TRBJ1-4; 7 bases match TRBD1. From germline, CDR1 is MGHDK and CDR2 SYGVNS. The CDR3 has 15 amino acids. With V trimmed by 3 bases and J by 3 bases, 4 bases remained unmatched. CDR3 nucleotide sequence: TGTGCCAGCAGTGACGACAGGGTGGCTAATGAAAAACTGTTTTTT. This gives the protein CASSDDRVANEKLFF.

This rearrangement joins TRBV5-4 to TRBJ1-2; perhaps TRBD1 as D (6 bases). The CDR3 spans 15 residues. Trimming removed 0 bases from V and 3 bases from J, with 12 bases in between. Germline loops: CDR1 SGHNT, CDR2 YYREEE (reference sequence). In DNA form, the CDR3 reads TGTGCCAGCAGCTTGGACGTGGCAGGGGACTATGGCTACACCTTC. Encoded protein: CASSLDVAGDYGYTF.

The chain employs TRBV28 and TRBJ2-5; unclear D gene. In germline, CDR1 is MDHEN, CDR2 SYDVKM. This CDR3 contains 13 residues. V lost 7 bases, J lost 1 base, and 10 bases lay in between. CDR3: CASTSGSQETQYF. For the CDR3, the DNA is TGTGCCAGCACTTCAGGTAGCCAAGAGACCCAGTACTTC.

This rearrangement joins TRBV6-5 to TRBJ2-7; 8 bases align to TRBD1. The CDR3 length is 13 residues. The junction had 4 bases not matched to a gene; V was cut back by 2 bases and J by 7 bases. Germline CDR1 MNHEY, CDR2 SVGAGI. CDR3 DNA: TGTGCCAGCAGTTACCAAACAGGGGGGGAGCAGTACTTC. Translation: CASSYQTGGEQYF.

V and J are TRBV28 and TRBJ2-2; no definite D call. From germline, CDR1 is MDHEN and CDR2 SYDVKM. Trimming left V 6 bases short and J 1 base short, with 9 bases between. The CDR3 covers 14 residues. CDR3 protein: CASRTRQNTGELFF. The CDR3 DNA reads as TGTGCCAGCAGGACGAGACAGAACACCGGGGAGCTGTTTTTT.

In its sample, this clone was seen once. CDR3 sequence: CAWTERERGITGELFF. DNA for the CDR3: TGTGCCTGGACGGAGCGGGAGAGGGGTATCACCGGGGAGCTGTTTTTT. The chain combines TRBV30 with TRBJ2-2; TRBD2 agrees at 8 bases. The CDR3 spans 16 residues. V lost 4 bases to trimming and J lost 4 bases; unmatched junction nucleotides: 11. Germline values: CDR1 GTSNPN, CDR2 SVGIG (reference sequence).

The chain is built from TRBV6-6 and TRBJ2-6; possibly TRBD1 for D (6 bases). Trimming took off 5 bases at V and 3 bases at J, with 14 bases between the two ends. CDR1 is MNHNY and CDR2 is SVGAGI in the germline V gene (reference sequence). This CDR3 is 16 amino acids long. The CDR3 sequence is CASSPNTGFGANVLTF. Here the CDR3 DNA reads TGTGCCAGCAGTCCAAATACAGGGTTTGGGGCCAACGTCCTGACTTTC.

The CDR3 sequence: CASRPSDGYNEQFF. CDR3 coding DNA: TGTGCCAGCAGACCTAGCGACGGCTACAATGAGCAGTTCTTC. The rearrangement uses TRBV28 and TRBJ2-1; a possible D gene is TRBD2 (6 bases). The CDR3 has 14 amino acids. The germline CDR1 and CDR2 sequences are MDHEN and SYDVKM. The V and J ends lost 6 bases and 3 bases respectively, with 12 bases between them.

CDR3 protein: CASSWGTSGLTDTQYF. CDR3 DNA: TGTGCCAGCAGTTGGGGGACTAGCGGTCTCACAGATACGCAGTATTTT. The genes are TRBV27 and TRBJ2-3, with 11 nucleotides matching TRBD2. The V and J ends lost 4 bases and 2 bases, in that order; junction bases with no gene match: 5. Germline CDR1 is MNHEY and CDR2 is SMNVEV (reference sequence). The CDR3 sequence is 16 residues long.

The V call is TRBV10-3, the J call TRBJ2-2; possibly TRBD1 for D (5 bases). Germline-derived CDR1 and CDR2 are ENHRY and SYGVKD. The length of the CDR3 is 13 residues. V gave up 8 bases and J gave up 6 bases, with 13 bases separating them. The CDR3 coding sequence is TGTGCCATCGAAGGCCAGGGTTCCGGGGAGCTGTTTTTT. This codes for CAIEGQGSGELFF.

The V gene is TRBV7-3, the J gene TRBJ1-6; D is undetermined. The CDR3 is made up of 12 amino acids. Looked up from germline, CDR1 is SGHTA and CDR2 is FQGTGA. Trimming cost V 2 bases and J 11 bases, with 7 bases left between them. The CDR3 loop is CASSLPPAPLHF. CDR3 coding DNA: TGTGCCAGCAGCTTACCGCCTGCACCCCTCCACTTT.

The chain links TRBV7-6 to TRBJ2-7; either TRBD1 or TRBD2 may fit D (5 bases each). V was cut by 1 base and J by 6 bases, with 10 bases left in between. Germline assignment: CDR1 SGHVS and CDR2 FNYEAQ. This CDR3 spans 13 amino acids. CDR3 nucleotide sequence: TGTGCCAGCAGCTTAGGCTCCGGGACCGAGCAGTACTTC. It codes for CASSLGSGTEQYF.

The chain carries TRBV18 and TRBJ2-1; 11 bases fit TRBD1. Unmatched junction bases numbered 3, after V lost 6 bases and J lost 2 bases. This CDR3 is 15 amino acids long. Germline values: CDR1 KGHSH, CDR2 LQKENI. Here the CDR3 DNA reads TGTGCCAGCTCGTTGGGACAGGGGGCCTACAATGAGCAGTTCTTC. Translating gives CASSLGQGAYNEQFF.